The rows below give T cell receptor beta chains drawn from one sample of a study of early T cells in non-severe SARS-CoV-2 infection. Via MiXCR, TCRdb re-called the 5' RACE reads, giving one row per CDR3 protein. Of 55,000 to 65,000 distinct CDR3 sequences in the sample, roughly 9.7% were seen once. The sequenced sample consisted of whole blood. These receptors came from an adult who was a healthcare worker with PCR-confirmed SARS-CoV-2 infection or an uninfected control (not recorded which). The CDR3 runs from the conserved cysteine through the conserved F or W.

v_gene,j_gene,CDR3aa
TRBV19,TRBJ2-3,CASSQAGPSTDTQYF
TRBV30,TRBJ1-1,CAWSRERAGTEAFF
TRBV6-6,TRBJ1-5,CASSYPGNQPQHF
TRBV6-6,TRBJ1-5,CASSYRQGGDQPQHF
TRBV12-3/TRBV12-4,TRBJ2-3,CASSLRGEDTQYF
TRBV15,TRBJ2-6,CATSRFAGRPSGANVLTF
TRBV5-1,TRBJ1-6,CASSLEPTKDNSPLHF
TRBV13,TRBJ1-2,CASSLDGTGGRSYGYTF
TRBV9,TRBJ2-2,CASSRLAAYTGELFF
TRBV15,TRBJ2-3,CATSRDKEADTQYF
TRBV5-1,TRBJ2-1,CASSLAATYNEQFF
TRBV12-3/TRBV12-4,TRBJ1-2,CASSFTGPNYGYTF
TRBV7-6,TRBJ2-2,CASSTKGGQGYTGELFF
TRBV6-1,TRBJ1-1,CASKTTQNTEAFF